The present T cell receptor beta chain was sequenced within a study of blood T cell repertoires in COVID-19. Looking at the study overall: The study drew acute and convalescent COVID-19 samples from the United States, Italy and Spain. PBMCs, B-cell-depleted T cells, or T cells were the source of the cDNA or gDNA that made up the material.

Germline V gives CDR1 MNHEY, CDR2 SMNVEV (reference sequence). V dropped 6 bases and J dropped 5; count of bases not matched to a gene: 9. This CDR3 comprises 14 residues. Repertoires were generated with immunoSEQ multiplex PCR, while TCRdb's copy carries only in-frame clones and drops some. The sample carries tens of thousands of clones, 85% to 90% recorded once. Source material: peripheral blood. V gene TRBV27 combines with J gene TRBJ2-7, with 8 positions matching TRBD1. This sequence was found in an elderly man with acute or convalescent COVID-19. CDR3 in DNA: TGTGCCAGCAGAAGGACAGGGCTCAGTAACGAGCAGTACTTC. Translating it yields CASRRTGLSNEQYF.